Only a few counts were recorded for the clone carrying this T cell receptor beta chain. Its cognate antigen is unknown. Samples came from healthy bone marrow donors. There are 14 residues in the CDR3. Germline values: CDR1 LNHDA, CDR2 SQIVND (reference sequence). Trimming pared 10 bases from V and 0 bases from J, leaving 15 bases between. This entry is derived from a study of cytomegalovirus exposure and HLA in healthy donors. Turning to the study itself: As released early, the data held roughly 85 million unique TCRs from HLA-typed donors.

Findings and limits, study-wide: One later analysis reportedly identified an Asian-associated ancestry cluster that showed fewer N-insertions than the approximately 710-donor mean. Beyond CMV serostatus, there was no information to go on about immune exposure.

13 Jbeta primers and 60 Vbeta primers were used for the PCR. Method: immunoSEQ multiplex PCR; TCRdb's copy keeps in-frame clones and lacks some. The sample holds approximately 290,000 clones, 80% seen once. The chain combines TRBV19 with TRBJ1-1; maybe TRBD1 (5 bases). The sequenced material came from PBMCs. This clonotype was obtained from a girl aged 2-10 years in good health and CMV-seronegative. For the CDR3, the DNA is TGTGCCACCGGAAAGGACAAATTGAACACTGAAGCTTTCTTT. Protein sequence: CATGKDKLNTEAFF. The complete variable domain, with remaining parts taken from reference TRBV19 and TRBJ1-1, reads DGGITQSPKYLFRKEGQNVTLSCEQNLNHDAMYWYRQDPGQGLRLIYYSQIVNDFQKGDIAEGYSVSREKKESFPLTVTSAQKNPTAFYLCATGKDKLNTEAFFGQGTRLTVV.